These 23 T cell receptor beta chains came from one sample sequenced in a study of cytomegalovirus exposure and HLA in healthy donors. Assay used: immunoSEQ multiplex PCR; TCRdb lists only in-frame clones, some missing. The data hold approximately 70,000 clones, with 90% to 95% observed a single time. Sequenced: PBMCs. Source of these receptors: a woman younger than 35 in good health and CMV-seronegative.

In DNA, the CDR3 is TGTGCCAGTAGTATTCCCCGGGGGTACCCTGAAGCTTTCTTT. The encoded protein is CASSIPRGYPEAFF. V and J are TRBV19 and TRBJ1-1, with D possibly TRBD1 on 5 matching bases. V dropped 3 bases and J dropped 6 bases, with 14 bases sitting between them. The CDR3 length is 14 residues. Germline CDR1 is LNHDA and CDR2 is SQIVND (reference sequence).

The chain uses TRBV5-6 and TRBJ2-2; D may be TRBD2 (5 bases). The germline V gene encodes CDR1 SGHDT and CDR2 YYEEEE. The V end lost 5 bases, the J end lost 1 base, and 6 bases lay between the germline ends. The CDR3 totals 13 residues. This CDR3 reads CASSAGNTGELFF. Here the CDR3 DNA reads TGTGCCAGCAGTGCGGGGAACACCGGGGAGCTGTTTTTT.

The CDR3 nucleotides are TGTGCCTGGAGCGTCGCACTAGCGGGGGACCAGTACTTC. This encodes CAWSVALAGDQYF. The chain couples TRBV30 to TRBJ2-5, with 11 bases that match TRBD2. Germline V gene sequence: CDR1 GTSNPN, CDR2 SVGIG (reference sequence). The CDR3 runs 13 residues. The trim removed 3 bases at V and 10 bases at J, leaving 7 bases unmatched.

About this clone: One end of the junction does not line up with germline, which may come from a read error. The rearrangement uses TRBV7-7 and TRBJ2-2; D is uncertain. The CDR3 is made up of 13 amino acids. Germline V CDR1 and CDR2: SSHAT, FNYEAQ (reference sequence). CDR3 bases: TGTGCTAGCAGCCTGATACAGACCGGGGAGCTGTTTTTT. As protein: CASSLIQTGELFF.

The CDR3 reads CASSLASGGYNEQFF. CDR3 coding DNA: TGTGCCAGCAGTTTAGCTAGCGGGGGTTACAATGAGCAGTTCTTC. The chain employs TRBV28 and TRBJ2-1; the match to TRBD2 covers 10 bases. V shed 2 bases, J shed 4 bases, and the junction held 2 bases outside the gene matches. The CDR3 spans 15 residues. Germline loops: CDR1 MDHEN, CDR2 SYDVKM.

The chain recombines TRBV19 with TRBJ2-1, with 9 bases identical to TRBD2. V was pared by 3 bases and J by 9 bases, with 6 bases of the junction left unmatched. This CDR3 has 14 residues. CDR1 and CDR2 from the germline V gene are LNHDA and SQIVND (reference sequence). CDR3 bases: TGTGCCAGTAGTATCGCGGGGGGGCTAGGTGAGCAGTTCTTC. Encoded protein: CASSIAGGLGEQFF.

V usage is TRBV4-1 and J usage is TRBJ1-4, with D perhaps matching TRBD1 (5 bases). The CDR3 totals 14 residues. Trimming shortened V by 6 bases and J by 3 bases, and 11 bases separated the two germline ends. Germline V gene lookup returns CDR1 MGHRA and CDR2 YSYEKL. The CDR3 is CASRDLGANEKLFF. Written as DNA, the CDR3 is TGCGCCAGCAGGGATCTAGGGGCTAATGAAAAACTGTTTTTT.

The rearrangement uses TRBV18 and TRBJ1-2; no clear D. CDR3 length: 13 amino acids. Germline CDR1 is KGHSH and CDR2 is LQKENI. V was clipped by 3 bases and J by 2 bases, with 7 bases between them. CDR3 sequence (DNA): TGTGCCAGCTCACCTACCGAGAACTATGGCTACACCTTC. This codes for CASSPTENYGYTF.

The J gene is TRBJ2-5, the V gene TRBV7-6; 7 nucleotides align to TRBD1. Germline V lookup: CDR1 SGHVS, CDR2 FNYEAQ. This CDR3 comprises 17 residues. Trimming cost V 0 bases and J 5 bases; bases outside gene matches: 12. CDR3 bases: TGTGCCAGCAGCTTAGCCGAGGATCCGACAGGGACGGAGACCCAGTACTTC. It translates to CASSLAEDPTGTETQYF.

Written as DNA, the CDR3 is TGTGCCAGCAGCTTATTCCTACCTCAAGAGACCCAGTACTTC. Translation gives CASSLFLPQETQYF. This chain connects TRBV7-8 to TRBJ2-5; D is unclear. Trimming took off 2 bases at V and 2 bases at J, with 9 bases between the two ends. In germline, CDR1 is SGHVS, CDR2 FQNEAQ. This CDR3 comprises 14 residues.

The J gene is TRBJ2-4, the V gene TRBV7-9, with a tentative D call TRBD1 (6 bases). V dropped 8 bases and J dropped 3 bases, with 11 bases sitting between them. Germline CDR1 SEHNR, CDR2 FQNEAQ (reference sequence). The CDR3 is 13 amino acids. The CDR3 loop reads CASSGQLKNIQYF. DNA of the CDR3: TGTGCCAGCTCAGGACAGCTCAAAAACATTCAGTACTTC. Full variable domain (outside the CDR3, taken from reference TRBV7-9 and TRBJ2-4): DTGVSQNPRHKITKRGQNVTFRCDPISEHNRLYWYRQTLGQGPEFLTYFQNEAQLEKSRLLSDRFSAERPKGSFSTLEIQRTEQGDSAMYLCASSGQLKNIQYFGAGTRLSVL.

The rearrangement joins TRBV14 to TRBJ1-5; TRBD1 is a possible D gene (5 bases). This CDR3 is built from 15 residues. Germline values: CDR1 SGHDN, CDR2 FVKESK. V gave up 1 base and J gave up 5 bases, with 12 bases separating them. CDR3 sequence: CASSQGIWGDQPQHF. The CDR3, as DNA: TGTGCCAGCAGCCAAGGGATCTGGGGGGATCAGCCCCAGCATTTT.

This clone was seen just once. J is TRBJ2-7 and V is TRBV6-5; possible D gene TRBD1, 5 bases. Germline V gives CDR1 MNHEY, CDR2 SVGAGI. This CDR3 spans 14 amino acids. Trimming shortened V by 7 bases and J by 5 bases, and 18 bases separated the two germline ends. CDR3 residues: CASKARGRSHEQYF. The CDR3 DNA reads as TGTGCCAGCAAGGCAAGGGGTCGCAGCCACGAGCAGTACTTC.

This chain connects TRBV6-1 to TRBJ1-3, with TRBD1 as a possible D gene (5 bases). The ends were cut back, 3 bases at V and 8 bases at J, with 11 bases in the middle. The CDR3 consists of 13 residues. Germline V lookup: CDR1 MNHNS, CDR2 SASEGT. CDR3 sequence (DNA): TGTGCCAGCAGTGAGGCAGGGTCGGACACCATATATTTT. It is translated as CASSEAGSDTIYF.

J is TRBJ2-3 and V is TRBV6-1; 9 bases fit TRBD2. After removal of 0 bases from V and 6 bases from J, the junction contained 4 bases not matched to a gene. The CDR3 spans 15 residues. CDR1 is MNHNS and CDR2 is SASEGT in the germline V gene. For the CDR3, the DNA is TGTGCCAGCAGTGAAGCGGGGACTAGCTCCGATACGCAGTATTTT. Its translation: CASSEAGTSSDTQYF.

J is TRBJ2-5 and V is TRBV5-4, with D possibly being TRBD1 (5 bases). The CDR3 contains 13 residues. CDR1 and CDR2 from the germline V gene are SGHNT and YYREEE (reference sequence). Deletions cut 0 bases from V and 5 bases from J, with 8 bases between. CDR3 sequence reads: CASSLDWGETQYF. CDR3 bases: TGTGCCAGCAGCTTGGACTGGGGCGAGACCCAGTACTTC.

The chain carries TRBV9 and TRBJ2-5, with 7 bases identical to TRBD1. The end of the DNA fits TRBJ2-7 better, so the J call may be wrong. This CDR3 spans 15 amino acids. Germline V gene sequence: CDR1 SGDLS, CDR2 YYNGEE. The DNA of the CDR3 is TGTGCCAGCAGCGTAGGACAGGGATCCACCTACGAGCAGTACTTC. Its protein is CASSVGQGSTYEQYF.

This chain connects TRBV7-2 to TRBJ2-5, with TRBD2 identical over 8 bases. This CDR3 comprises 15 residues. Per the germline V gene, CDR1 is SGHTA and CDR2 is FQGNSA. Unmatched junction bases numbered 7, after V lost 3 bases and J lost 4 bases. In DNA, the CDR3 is TGTGCCAGCAGCTTTGGCCGGGGGGGCCTAGAGACCCAGTACTTC. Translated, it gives CASSFGRGGLETQYF.

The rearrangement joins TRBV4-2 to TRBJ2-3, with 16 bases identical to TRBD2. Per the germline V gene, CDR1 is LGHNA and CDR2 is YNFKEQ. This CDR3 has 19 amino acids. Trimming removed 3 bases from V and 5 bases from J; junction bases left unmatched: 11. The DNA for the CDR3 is TGTGCCAGCAGCCATCCTCCGGGACTAGCGGGGGGGAGCCGAGATACGCAGTATTTT. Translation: CASSHPPGLAGGSRDTQYF.

CDR3 coding DNA: TGCGCCAGCAGCTCAGGGACAGGGTCGGCTGGAAACACCATATATTTT. Translation: CASSSGTGSAGNTIYF. V usage is TRBV5-1 and J usage is TRBJ1-3; the match to TRBD1 covers 9 bases. CDR3 size: 16 residues. CDR1 is SGHRS, CDR2 YFSETQ, per germline. J was trimmed by 2 bases and V by 3 bases; bases with no gene match: 6. The whole variable domain, filled in from reference TRBV5-1 and TRBJ1-3, reads KAGVTQTPRYLIKTRGQQVTLSCSPISGHRSVSWYQQTPGQGLQFLFEYFSETQRNKGNFPGRFSGRQFSNSRSEMNVSTLELGDSALYLCASSSGTGSAGNTIYFGEGSWLTVV.

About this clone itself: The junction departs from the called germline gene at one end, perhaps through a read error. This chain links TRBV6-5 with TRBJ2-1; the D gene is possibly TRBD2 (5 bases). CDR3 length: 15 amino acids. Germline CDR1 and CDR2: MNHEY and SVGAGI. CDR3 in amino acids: CASSDSSGGSDEQFF. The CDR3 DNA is TGTGCCAGCAGTGACTCTTCGGGCGGTAGCGATGAGCAGTTCTTC.

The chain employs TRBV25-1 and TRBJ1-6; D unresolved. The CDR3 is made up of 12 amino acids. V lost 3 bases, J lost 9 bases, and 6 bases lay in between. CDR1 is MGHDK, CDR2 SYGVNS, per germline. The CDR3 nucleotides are TGTGCCAGCAGTGACCCCCTTTCACCCCTCCACTTT. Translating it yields CASSDPLSPLHF.

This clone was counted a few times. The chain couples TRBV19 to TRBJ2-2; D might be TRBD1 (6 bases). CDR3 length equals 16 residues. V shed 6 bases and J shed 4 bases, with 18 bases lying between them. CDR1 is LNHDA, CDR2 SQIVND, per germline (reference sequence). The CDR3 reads CASSPGQLRGTGELFF. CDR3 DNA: TGTGCCAGTAGCCCCGGACAGTTGCGAGGCACCGGGGAGCTGTTTTTT.